This TCR beta chain was sequenced for a study of CD8 T cells in Susac syndrome. General observations from the study: The study conceded that relatively few individuals underwent its TCR sequencing and HLA analysis.

The study used treatment-naive patients who had stable or active relapsing-remitting disease as multiple sclerosis controls. A note on this clonotype: Antigen specificity is unknown.

The CDR3 consists of 11 residues. Germline loops: CDR1 DFQATT, CDR2 SNEGSKA (reference sequence). Deletions cut 0 bases from V and 9 bases from J, with 9 bases between. An input of roughly 0.45 to 1 ug of RNA was subjected to reverse transcription using random hexamers. An immunoSEQ multiplex PCR amplified TCR beta CDR3 over 54 Vbeta and 13 Jbeta. Each CDR3 protein is one row after TCRdb ran MiXCR on the immunoSEQ multiplex PCR reads. The profile covers around 200,000 distinct CDR3 sequences, with approximately 95% appearing a single time and around 0.08% taken by the ten largest. The source material was CD4+ T cells from PBMCs. This receptor was identified in a human donor with multiple sclerosis. V is TRBV20-1 and J is TRBJ2-7, with D hard to call. In DNA form, the CDR3 reads TGCAGTGCTAGAGATGGGAAGGGGCAGTACTTC. This translates into CSARDGKGQYF.